Listed below are T cell receptor beta chains from one sample, sequenced in a study of identifying expanded T cells in peripheral blood. Only in-frame clones appear in the TCRdb table, and some are missing; sequencing was by immunoSEQ multiplex PCR. The data hold about 97,000 clones, with around 88% observed a single time. The sequenced sample consisted of blood. Receptors were obtained from a person between 18 and 70 years old in good health. Each CDR3 is given with its conserved first and last residue. D genes are given only for firm matches. Only some rows state a clone size, as once, few, many or a class for expanded clones.

V	J	size	D	DNA	CDR3
TRBV27	TRBJ1-5	-	TRBD1	TGTGCCAGCGGCAGACAGGGGATGTCCCAGCATTTT	CASGRQGMSQHF
TRBV5-6	TRBJ1-1	-	-	TGTGCCAGCAGCTGGGGACTCGGGGGAAACACTGAAGCTTTCTTT	CASSWGLGGNTEAFF
TRBV7-2	TRBJ2-7	-	TRBD2	TGTGCCAGCAGCCCCCAGGGACTAGCGGACACCTACGAGCAGTACTTC	CASSPQGLADTYEQYF
TRBV5-1	TRBJ2-2	few	TRBD2	TGCGCCAGCAGCTTGGCCCTCAGGACTAGCACATACACCGGGGAGCTGTTTTTT	CASSLALRTSTYTGELFF
TRBV11-2	TRBJ2-7	once	-	TGTGCCAGCAGCTTAGGGGTTGGGCGGGGACACTACGAGCAGTACTTC	CASSLGVGRGHYEQYF
TRBV5-6	TRBJ2-5	-	TRBD2	TGTGCCAGCAGCTGGGGACTAGCGGGGTCCCAAGAGACCCAGTACTTC	CASSWGLAGSQETQYF
TRBV27	TRBJ2-3	once	-	TGTGCCAGCAGTAAAACAGACAGGTCCTCGAATACGCAGTATTTT	CASSKTDRSSNTQYF
TRBV5-4	TRBJ1-1	-	TRBD1	TGTGCCAGCAGCTCAGGGCAGGGGGCGCTTTCTTTCTTT	CASSSGQGALSFF
TRBV19	TRBJ1-5	-	-	TGTGCCAGTGGTGACTTAAGCGATCAGCCCCAGCATTTT	CASGDLSDQPQHF
TRBV11-2	TRBJ2-7	-	TRBD1	TGTGCCAGCAGTTTTAGGGGGACAGGGGCAGTGAGATCCTACGAGCAGTACTTC	CASSFRGTGAVRSYEQYF
TRBV27	TRBJ2-7	-	-	TGTGCCAGCAGTTTAGTTCCGGGGAACTCCTACGAGCAGTACTTC	CASSLVPGNSYEQYF
TRBV25-1	TRBJ1-2	-	-	TGTGCCAGCAGTGAACTTGGCACCGTGGGGCTGAACTATGGCTACACCTTC	CASSELGTVGLNYGYTF
TRBV18	TRBJ1-6	once	-	TGTGCCAGCTCACCGCGGGGGAATAATTCACCCCTCCACTTT	CASSPRGNNSPLHF
TRBV5-1	TRBJ2-2	-	TRBD1	TGCGCCAGCAGCCGACAGGGAGCGAACACCGGGGAGCTGTTTTTT	CASSRQGANTGELFF
TRBV4-3	TRBJ2-5	-	-	TGCGCCAGCAGCCAAGAATGGAGCCGATACCTCCCCTCGCAAGAGACCCAGTACTTC	CASSQEWSRYLPSQETQYF
TRBV5-6	TRBJ2-5	once	-	TGTGCCAGCAGCCGGGACCTGTCGGTCGGACAAGAGACCCAGTACTTC	CASSRDLSVGQETQYF
TRBV28	TRBJ2-7	-	-	TGTGCCAGCAGTCCGTCTCCAATTGGCTCCTACGAGCAGTACTTC	CASSPSPIGSYEQYF